This TCR beta chain was sequenced during a study of blood T cell repertoires in COVID-19. Study background: Spain, Italy and the United States supplied samples that represented acute and convalescent COVID-19. In each case, the material was cDNA or gDNA derived from T cells, B-cell-depleted T cells, or PBMCs.

This CDR3 is built from 15 residues. The germline CDR1 and CDR2 sequences are SGHRS and YFSETQ. J was trimmed by 4 bases and V by 3 bases; bases with no gene match: 8. TCRdb's copy holds only in-frame clones and misses some; the assay was immunoSEQ multiplex PCR. The table lists fewer than 70,000 clones, around four fifths of them singletons, with 12% in the top ten. The chain combines TRBV5-1 with TRBJ2-3; 7 positions agree with TRBD1. Sequencing input: peripheral blood. The origin of this receptor is a human donor in a cohort sampled during active COVID-19. CDR3: CASSSGTVRADTQYF. CDR3 coding DNA: TGCGCCAGCAGCTCCGGGACAGTTAGGGCAGATACGCAGTATTTT. Supplemented by reference TRBV5-1 and TRBJ2-3, the full variable domain reads KAGVTQTPRYLIKTRGQQVTLSCSPISGHRSVSWYQQTPGQGLQFLFEYFSETQRNKGNFPGRFSGRQFSNSRSEMNVSTLELGDSALYLCASSSGTVRADTQYFGPGTRLTVL.